One sample yielded the 7 T cell receptor beta chains listed below, sequenced in a study of T cells expressing NK-cell markers. TCRdb processed the 5' RACE reads again and assigns one entry to each CDR3 protein, with no DNA. This sample lists around 140,000 distinct CDR3 sequences; its ten largest clones have around 12%. Sequenced: blood T cells: a sorted CD56 or NKG2C T cell subset, CD4+ or CD8+ T cells, or bulk PBMC T cells (not recorded which). The receptors originated from a man between 18 and 35 years old in good health.

The chain joins TRBV10-1 to TRBJ2-2; with no DNA, the TCRdb D assignment of TRBD1 cannot be verified. Germline V gene data show CDR1 as WNHNN and CDR2 as SYGVQD (reference sequence). This CDR3 contains 15 residues. The CDR3 is CASSRTATSTGELFF.

V and J are TRBV13 and TRBJ2-7; the TRBD2 assignment by TCRdb is unverifiable without DNA. This CDR3 region has 15 residues. Germline lookup yields CDR1 PRHDT and CDR2 FYEKMQ (reference sequence). CDR3: CASSLGIAGGGEQYF. The whole variable domain, filled in from reference TRBV13 and TRBJ2-7, reads AAGVIQSPRHLIKEKRETATLKCYPIPRHDTVYWYQQGPGQDPQFLISFYEKMQSDKGSIPDRFSAQQFSDYHSELNMSSLELGDSALYFCASSLGIAGGGEQYFGPGTRLTVT.

The V call is TRBV11-3, the J call TRBJ2-5. The CDR3 has 14 amino acids. The germline gives CDR1 SGHNT, CDR2 YENEEA. CDR3 in amino acids: CASSQNSDQETQYF.

V usage is TRBV6-2 or TRBV6-3 and J usage is TRBJ2-6. The CDR3 length is 16 residues. Germline loops: CDR1 MNHEY, CDR2 SVGEGT. This CDR3 is CASSLYESFGANVLTF.

The rearrangement links TRBV5-1 to TRBJ2-2; the D call of TRBD1 rests on TCRdb alone, since no DNA is present to check it. Germline CDR1 reads SGHRS; CDR2 reads YFSETQ. The CDR3 consists of 12 residues. This CDR3 is CAILTGTGELFF.

This chain uses TRBV6-5 with TRBJ2-1; TCRdb's D call of TRBD1 is untestable without DNA. The CDR3 is 17 amino acids. Germline V gene data show CDR1 as MNHEY and CDR2 as SVGAGI. The CDR3 region is CASSYETKPVPYNEQFF.

CDR3 protein: CASSSNRGLTYEQYF. The rearrangement links TRBV5-6 to TRBJ2-7; as DNA is missing, the TRBD1 call by TCRdb cannot be tested. The V gene's germline CDR1 is SGHDT and CDR2 YYEEEE. The CDR3 consists of 15 residues. Filled out from reference TRBV5-6 and TRBJ2-7, the complete variable domain reads DAGVTQSPTHLIKTRGQQVTLRCSPKSGHDTVSWYQQALGQGPQFIFQYYEEEERQRGNFPDRFSGHQFPNYSSELNVNALLLGDSALYLCASSSNRGLTYEQYFGPGTRLTVT.